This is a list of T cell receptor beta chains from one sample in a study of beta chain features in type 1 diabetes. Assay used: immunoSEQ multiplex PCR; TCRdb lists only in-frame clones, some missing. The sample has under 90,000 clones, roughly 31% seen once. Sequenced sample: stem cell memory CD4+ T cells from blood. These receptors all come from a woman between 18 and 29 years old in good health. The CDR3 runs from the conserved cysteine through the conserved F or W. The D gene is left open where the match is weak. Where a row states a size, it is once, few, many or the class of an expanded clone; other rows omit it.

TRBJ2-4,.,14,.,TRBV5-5,TGTGCCAGCAGCCCGGGGAATTCCAAAAACATTCAGTACTTC,CASSPGNSKNIQYF
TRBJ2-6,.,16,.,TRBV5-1,TGCGCCAGCAGCTTGGATAGTGTCTCTGGGGCCAACGTCCTGACTTTC,CASSLDSVSGANVLTF
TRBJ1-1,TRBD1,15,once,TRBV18,TGTGCCAGCTCACCGCGACAGGGGGGAAACACTGAAGCTTTCTTT,CASSPRQGGNTEAFF
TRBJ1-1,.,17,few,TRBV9,TGTGCCAGCAGCGTAGGAATGACACCAGTCATGAACACTGAAGCTTTCTTT,CASSVGMTPVMNTEAFF
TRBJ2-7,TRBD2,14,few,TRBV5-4,TGTGCCAGCAGCTCGAGAGCGGGAGAGCGTCGGCAGTACTTC,CASSSRAGERRQYF
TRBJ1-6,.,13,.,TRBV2,TGTGCCATCGCGGGGGAGTGGAATTCACCCCTCCACTTT,CAIAGEWNSPLHF
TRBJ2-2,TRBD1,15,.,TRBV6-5,TGTGCCAGCAGTCCCGGACAGGCCAACACCGGGGAGCTGTTTTTT,CASSPGQANTGELFF
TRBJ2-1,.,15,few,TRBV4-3,TGCGCCAGCAGCCAAGAGGGTACAGTTTACAATGAGCAGTTCTTC,CASSQEGTVYNEQFF
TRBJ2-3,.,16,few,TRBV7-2,TGTGCCAGCAGCTTAAATCTGGCAACACGCACAGATACGCAGTATTTT,CASSLNLATRTDTQYF
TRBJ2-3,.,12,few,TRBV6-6,TGTGCCAGCCAAGTGGGGCCAGATACGCAGTATTTT,CASQVGPDTQYF
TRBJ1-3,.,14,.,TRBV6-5,TGTGCCAGCAGTATGCCAGGGGTTGGAAACACCATATATTTT,CASSMPGVGNTIYF
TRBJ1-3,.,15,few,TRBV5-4,TGTGCCAGCAGCTTTACAGGGTTCTCTGGAAACACCATATATTTT,CASSFTGFSGNTIYF
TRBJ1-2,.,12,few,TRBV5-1,TGCGCCAGCAGCCCGGAGGTAGGGGGCTACACCTTC,CASSPEVGGYTF
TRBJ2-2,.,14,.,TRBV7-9,TGTGCCAGCAGCTTCTTCACAGACACCGGGGAGCTGTTTTTT,CASSFFTDTGELFF
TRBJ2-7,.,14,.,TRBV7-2,TGTGCCAGTCAAGCAGGTACTCTTTCCTACGAGCAGTACTTC,CASQAGTLSYEQYF
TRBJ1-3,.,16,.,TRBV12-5,TGTGCTAGTGGGGACGCCCAGGGGTGGTCTGGAAACACCATATATTTT,CASGDAQGWSGNTIYF
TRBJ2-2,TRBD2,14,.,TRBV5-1,TGCGCCAGCAAGACTAGCACGGGCACCGGGGAGCTGTTTTTT,CASKTSTGTGELFF
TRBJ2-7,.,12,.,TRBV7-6,TGTGCCAGCAGCTTAGCGCTGAGCGAGCAGTACTTC,CASSLALSEQYF
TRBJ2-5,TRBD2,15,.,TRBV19,TGTGCCAGCGGAGAAAGCGGGGGGGCGGGAGAGACCCAGTACTTC,CASGESGGAGETQYF
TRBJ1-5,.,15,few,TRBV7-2,TGTGCCAGCAGCATAACAGGGTTGAGCAATCAGCCCCAGCATTTT,CASSITGLSNQPQHF
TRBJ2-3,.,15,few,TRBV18,TGTGCCAGCTCCCAGGGGAAGGGGAACACAGATACGCAGTATTTT,CASSQGKGNTDTQYF
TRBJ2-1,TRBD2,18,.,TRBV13,TGTGCCAGCAGCTCGCTCGCCGGGACTAGCGGAACCTACAATGAGCAGTTCTTC,CASSSLAGTSGTYNEQFF
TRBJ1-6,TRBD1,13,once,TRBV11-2,TGTGCCAGCAGCTACGGACAGGGGTCACCCCTCCACTTT,CASSYGQGSPLHF
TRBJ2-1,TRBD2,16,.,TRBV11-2,TGTGCCAGCAGCTCCTCTGGGACTAGACCGAGTAATGAGCAGTTCTTC,CASSSSGTRPSNEQFF
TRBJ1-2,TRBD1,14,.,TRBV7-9,TGTGCCAGCAGCTTGGGGCGGGACAGATCGGGCTACACCTTC,CASSLGRDRSGYTF
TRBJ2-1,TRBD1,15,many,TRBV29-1,TGCAGCGCTGCTCCCGGACAGGGGGCGGGGAATGAGCAGTTCTTC,CSAAPGQGAGNEQFF
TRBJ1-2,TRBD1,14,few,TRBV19,TGTGCCAGTAGCACCGGGACAGGGCTTAGGGGCTACACCTTC,CASSTGTGLRGYTF
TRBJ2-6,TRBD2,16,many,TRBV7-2,TGTGCCAGCAGCCTGCGCGGGGGGTCTGGGGCCAACGTCCTGACTTTC,CASSLRGGSGANVLTF
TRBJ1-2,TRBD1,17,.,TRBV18,TGTGCCAGCTCACCACCGGGACAGGGGCCTTTTCTTTATGGCTACACCTTC,CASSPPGQGPFLYGYTF
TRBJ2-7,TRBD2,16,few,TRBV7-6,TGTGCCAGCAGCTTTTCCGGGACTAGCGGGTCCTACGAGCAGTACTTC,CASSFSGTSGSYEQYF
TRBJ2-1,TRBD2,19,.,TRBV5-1,TGCGCCAGCAGCTTGGGTCCTCCCGGGACTAGCGGGAACTACAATGAGCAGTTCTTC,CASSLGPPGTSGNYNEQFF
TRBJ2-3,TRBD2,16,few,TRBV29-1,TGCAGCGTTGAAACCAGCAGCGGGGGGTCGGCAGATACGCAGTATTTT,CSVETSSGGSADTQYF
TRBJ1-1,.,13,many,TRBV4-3,TGCGCCAGCAGCCTCACAGGGAACACTGAAGCTTTCTTT,CASSLTGNTEAFF
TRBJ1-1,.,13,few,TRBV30,TGTGCCTGGACGGCGGGAATGAACACTGAAGCTTTCTTT,CAWTAGMNTEAFF
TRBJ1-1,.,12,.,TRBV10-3,TGTGCCATCGGGGCGTGGAACACTGAAGCTTTCTTT,CAIGAWNTEAFF
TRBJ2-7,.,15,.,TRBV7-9,TGTGCCAGCAGCCCGGGAGGGACAGAATACTACGAGCAGTACTTC,CASSPGGTEYYEQYF
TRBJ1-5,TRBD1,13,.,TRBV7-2,TGTGCCAGCAGCCGACAGGGGGATCAGCCCCAGCATTTT,CASSRQGDQPQHF
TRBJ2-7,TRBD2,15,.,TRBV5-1,TGCGCCAGCAGCTGGGGACTAGCGGGGTCCGACGAGCAGTACTTC,CASSWGLAGSDEQYF
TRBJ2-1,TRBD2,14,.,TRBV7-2,TGTGCCAGCAGCTACGGACTAGTGAACAATGAGCAGTTCTTC,CASSYGLVNNEQFF
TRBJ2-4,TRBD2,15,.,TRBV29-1,TGCAGCGTTGGAACGCTAGCGGGAGGGCCGAACATTCAGTACTTC,CSVGTLAGGPNIQYF
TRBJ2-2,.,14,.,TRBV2,TGTGCCAGCAGCCGGGACTCGCACACCGGGGAGCTGTTTTTT,CASSRDSHTGELFF
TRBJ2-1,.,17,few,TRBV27,TGTGCCAGCAGTGTTACAGGGAACCCCCTCCTAGACAATGAGCAGTTCTTC,CASSVTGNPLLDNEQFF